This TCR beta chain was documented in a study of OX40 agonist ivuxolimab in advanced cancers. CDR3 length equals 13 residues. V lost 1 base and J 13 bases, leaving 11 bases between the germline ends. CDR1 MGHRA and CDR2 YSYEKL come from the germline V gene. Study-wide findings and caveats: Doses of 0.1 to 3.0 mg/kg were accompanied by clonal expansion of CD4+ and CD8+ blood T cells by week 6. Low normalized T-cell clonal expansion was also seen in some nonresponders.

Sequencing used immunoSEQ multiplex PCR; TCRdb keeps in-frame clones, though not all of them. The sample lists about 15,000 clones; 80% to 95% were seen once. Systemic immunosuppression or a history of autoimmune disease excluded patients. With regard to this clone: Antigen unknown.

Sample: CD4+ or CD8+ T cells sorted from blood, taken in a trial of the OX40 agonist ivuxolimab. The clonotype was recovered from an adult with an advanced solid tumor such as melanoma, head and neck, liver or kidney cancer. The chain is built from TRBV4-1 and TRBJ1-6; D not resolved. CDR3 coding DNA: TGCGCCAGCAGCCAAGCCACGGGGTGGCCCCTCCACTTT. It codes for CASSQATGWPLHF.